Below are 8 T cell receptor beta chains sequenced from a single sample in a study of blood T cell repertoires in COVID-19. Sequencing used immunoSEQ multiplex PCR; TCRdb keeps in-frame clones, though not all of them. Of 200,000 to 250,000 clones listed, about 82% are singletons. Material: peripheral blood. The receptors here all came from a woman between 65 and 79 years old with COVID-19, enrolled during active disease.

This chain connects TRBV7-2 to TRBJ2-3, with D maybe TRBD2 (6 bases). Germline loops: CDR1 SGHTA, CDR2 FQGNSA. Trimming stripped 0 bases from V and 1 base from J, with 11 bases between. The CDR3 runs to 16 residues. The CDR3: CASSLAAGLGTDTQYF. DNA of the CDR3: TGTGCCAGCAGCTTAGCGGCGGGGTTGGGCACAGATACGCAGTATTTT.

The chain carries TRBV4-2 and TRBJ1-2; D is unresolved. With 0 bases removed from V and 7 bases from J, the gap between germline ends came to 9 bases. The CDR3 extends over 13 amino acids. Per germline, CDR1 LGHNA and CDR2 YNFKEQ. The CDR3 is CASSQDGLFGYTF. Written as DNA, the CDR3 is TGTGCCAGCAGCCAAGACGGGTTATTTGGCTACACCTTC.

The rearrangement uses TRBV12-3 or TRBV12-4 and TRBJ2-5, with D unresolved. This CDR3 is built from 13 residues. V lost 2 bases and J lost 7, with 11 bases in between. The CDR3 DNA is TGTGCCAGCAGTTTAACCCTATTGGTGACCCAGTACTTC. As protein: CASSLTLLVTQYF.

This chain uses TRBV15 with TRBJ2-4; 7 bases match TRBD1. The CDR3 is 17 amino acids. Germline V gene lookup returns CDR1 LNHNV and CDR2 YYDKDF (reference sequence). Germline trimming cut 3 bases from V and 8 bases from J; bases unmatched to any gene: 16. This CDR3 reads CATSSGTALYRTDIQYF. CDR3 nucleotide sequence: TGTGCCACCAGCAGTGGGACAGCTCTGTATCGAACAGACATTCAGTACTTC.

V and J are TRBV6-6 and TRBJ1-5; 8 nucleotides agree with TRBD1. CDR1 is MNHNY, CDR2 SVGAGI, per germline (reference sequence). V gave up 7 bases and J gave up 6 bases; unmatched junction bases: 5. CDR3 size: 13 residues. CDR3 coding DNA: TGTGCCAGCATGCTCAGGGGGCTTCAGCCCCAGCATTTT. Protein: CASMLRGLQPQHF.

This sequence joins TRBV10-3 and TRBJ1-1, with D maybe TRBD1 (5 bases). V dropped 4 bases and J dropped 3 bases, with 15 bases sitting between them. Per germline, CDR1 ENHRY and CDR2 SYGVKD. CDR3 length: 15 amino acids. CDR3 sequence (DNA): TGTGCCATCAGTGCCGGTTCAGGGTCGGACACTGAAGCTTTCTTT. It is translated as CAISAGSGSDTEAFF.

Regarding this clone: The same CDR3 can be traced to other DNA sequences in this sample. The chain combines TRBV18 with TRBJ1-1; D uncertain. The germline gives CDR1 KGHSH, CDR2 LQKENI. The length of the CDR3 is 13 residues. Trimming cost V 3 bases and J 1 base, with 6 bases left between them. The CDR3 coding sequence is TGTGCCAGCTCACCGTCAGGGAACACTGAAGCTTTCTTT. Protein product: CASSPSGNTEAFF. Together with reference TRBV18 and TRBJ1-1, the CDR3 gives the full variable domain: NAGVMQNPRHLVRRRGQEARLRCSPMKGHSHVYWYRQLPEEGLKFMVYLQKENIIDESGMPKERFSAEFPKEGPSILRIQQVVRGDSAAYFCASSPSGNTEAFFGQGTRLTVV.

CDR3 amino acids: CASSINREGEQFF. The CDR3 nucleotides are TGTGCCAGTAGTATAAACAGGGAGGGGGAGCAGTTCTTC. The rearrangement links TRBV19 to TRBJ2-1; tentatively, D is TRBD2 (7 bases). The CDR3 extends over 13 amino acids. V lost 2 bases and J 10 bases, leaving 12 bases between the germline ends. The V gene's germline CDR1 is LNHDA and CDR2 SQIVND (reference sequence).